The clone carrying this T cell receptor (beta chain) has a single count. The antigen is not known. The PCR used 60 Vbeta and 13 Jbeta primers. Libraries were prepared by immunoSEQ multiplex PCR; TCRdb keeps only in-frame clonotypes and omits some of them. Among some 140,000 clones listed, roughly two thirds were seen once. Germline values: CDR1 MDHEN, CDR2 SYDVKM. The CDR3 runs 13 residues. Trimming removed 5 bases from V and 8 bases from J; junction bases left unmatched: 8. The data were taken from a study of cytomegalovirus exposure and HLA in healthy donors. Overall study results and limits: CMV serostatus was the sole immune exposure information available. Several top significant clusters appeared, in a later analysis, to be linked to common viral pathogens. Researchers catalogued around 150 TCR beta chains as cytomegalovirus-associated.

This TCR was recovered from a woman between 35 and 50 years old in good health and CMV-seronegative. The chain recombines TRBV28 with TRBJ1-2, with TRBD1 matching over 7 bases. Source material: PBMCs. Here the CDR3 DNA reads TGTGCCAGCAGTCGAGGGGGCCCAAGGGGCTACACCTTC. This sequence encodes CASSRGGPRGYTF.